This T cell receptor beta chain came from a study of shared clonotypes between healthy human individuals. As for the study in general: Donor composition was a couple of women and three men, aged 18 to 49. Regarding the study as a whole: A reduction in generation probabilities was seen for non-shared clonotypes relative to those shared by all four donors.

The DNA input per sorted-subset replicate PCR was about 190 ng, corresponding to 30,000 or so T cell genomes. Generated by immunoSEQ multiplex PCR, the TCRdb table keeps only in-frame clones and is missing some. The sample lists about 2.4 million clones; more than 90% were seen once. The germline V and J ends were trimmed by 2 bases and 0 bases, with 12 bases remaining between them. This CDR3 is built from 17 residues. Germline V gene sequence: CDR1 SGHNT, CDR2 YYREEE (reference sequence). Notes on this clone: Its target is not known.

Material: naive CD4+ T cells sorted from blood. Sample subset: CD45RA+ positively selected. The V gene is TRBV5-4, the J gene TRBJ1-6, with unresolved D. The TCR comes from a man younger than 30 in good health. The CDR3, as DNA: TGTGCCAGCAGCTTTGGTAGAAAGAGCTCCTATAATTCACCCCTCCACTTT. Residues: CASSFGRKSSYNSPLHF.